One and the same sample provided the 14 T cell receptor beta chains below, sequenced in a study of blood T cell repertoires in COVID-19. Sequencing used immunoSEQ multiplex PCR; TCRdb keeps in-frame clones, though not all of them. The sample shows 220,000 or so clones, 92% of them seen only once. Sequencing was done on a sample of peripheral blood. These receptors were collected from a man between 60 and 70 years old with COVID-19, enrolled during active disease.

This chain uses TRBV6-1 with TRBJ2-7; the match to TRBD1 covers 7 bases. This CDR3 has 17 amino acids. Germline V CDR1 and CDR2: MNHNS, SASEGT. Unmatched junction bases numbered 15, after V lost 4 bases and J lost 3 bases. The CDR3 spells CASSVGRMAGGYYEQYF. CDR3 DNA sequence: TGTGCCAGCAGTGTCGGGCGAATGGCAGGGGGTTACTACGAGCAGTACTTC.

CDR3 in amino acids: CASTQGVGGANYEQYF. CDR3 coding DNA: TGCGCCAGCACCCAAGGGGTCGGTGGGGCGAACTACGAGCAGTACTTC. The chain carries TRBV5-1 and TRBJ2-7; possible D gene TRBD1, 5 bases. Germline V lookup: CDR1 SGHRS, CDR2 YFSETQ. The CDR3 has 16 residues. With 6 bases removed from V and 3 bases from J, the gap between germline ends came to 22 bases.

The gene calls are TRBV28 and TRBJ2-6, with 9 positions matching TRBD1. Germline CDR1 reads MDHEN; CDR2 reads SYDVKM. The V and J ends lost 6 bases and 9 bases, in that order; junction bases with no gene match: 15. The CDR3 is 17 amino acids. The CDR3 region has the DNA TGTGCCAGCAGAAAAACAGGGGGCGTTAAGGGAGACAACGTCCTGACTTTC. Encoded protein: CASRKTGGVKGDNVLTF.

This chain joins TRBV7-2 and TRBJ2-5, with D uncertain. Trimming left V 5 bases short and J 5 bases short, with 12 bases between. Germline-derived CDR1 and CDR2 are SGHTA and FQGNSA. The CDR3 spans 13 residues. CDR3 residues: CASSPSYTETQYF. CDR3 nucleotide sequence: TGTGCCAGCAGCCCCAGTTATACGGAGACCCAGTACTTC.

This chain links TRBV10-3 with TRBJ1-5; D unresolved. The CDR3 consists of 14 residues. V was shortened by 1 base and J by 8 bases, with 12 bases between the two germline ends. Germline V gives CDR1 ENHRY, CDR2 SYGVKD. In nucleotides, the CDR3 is TGTGCCATCAGTGAGTGGGAGGGTCAGGAGCCCCAGCATTTT. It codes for CAISEWEGQEPQHF.

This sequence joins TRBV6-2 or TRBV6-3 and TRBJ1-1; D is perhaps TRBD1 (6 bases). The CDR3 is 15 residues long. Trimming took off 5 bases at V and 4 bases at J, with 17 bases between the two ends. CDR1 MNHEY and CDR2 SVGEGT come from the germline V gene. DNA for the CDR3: TGTGCCAGCAGTAATGGTGGCAGGGGAAGCACTGAAGCTTTCTTT. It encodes CASSNGGRGSTEAFF.

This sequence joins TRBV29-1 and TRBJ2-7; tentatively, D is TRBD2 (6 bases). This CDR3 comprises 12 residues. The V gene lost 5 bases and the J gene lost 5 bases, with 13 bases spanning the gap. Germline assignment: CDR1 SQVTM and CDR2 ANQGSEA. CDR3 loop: CSVRSGGDEQYF. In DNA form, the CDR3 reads TGCAGCGTTCGGAGTGGCGGGGACGAGCAGTACTTC.

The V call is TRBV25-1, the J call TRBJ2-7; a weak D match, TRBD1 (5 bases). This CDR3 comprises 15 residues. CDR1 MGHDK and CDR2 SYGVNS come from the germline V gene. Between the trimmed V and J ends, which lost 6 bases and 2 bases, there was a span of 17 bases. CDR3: CASRASGILTYEQYF. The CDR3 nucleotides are TGTGCCAGCAGAGCCTCAGGGATCCTCACCTACGAGCAGTACTTC.

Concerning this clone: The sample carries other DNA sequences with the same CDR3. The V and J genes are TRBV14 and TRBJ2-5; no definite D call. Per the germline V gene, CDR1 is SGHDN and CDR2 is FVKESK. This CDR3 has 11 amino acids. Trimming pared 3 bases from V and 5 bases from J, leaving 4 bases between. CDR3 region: CASSQRETQYF. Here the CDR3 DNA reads TGTGCCAGCAGCCAGAGGGAGACCCAGTACTTC.

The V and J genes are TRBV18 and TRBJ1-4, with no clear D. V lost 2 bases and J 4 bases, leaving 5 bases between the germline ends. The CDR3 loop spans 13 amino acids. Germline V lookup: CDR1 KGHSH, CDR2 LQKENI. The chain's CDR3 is CASSPNGNEKLFF. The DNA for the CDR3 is TGTGCCAGCTCACCAAACGGTAATGAAAAACTGTTTTTT. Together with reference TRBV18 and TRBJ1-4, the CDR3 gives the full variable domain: NAGVMQNPRHLVRRRGQEARLRCSPMKGHSHVYWYRQLPEEGLKFMVYLQKENIIDESGMPKERFSAEFPKEGPSILRIQQVVRGDSAAYFCASSPNGNEKLFFGSGTQLSVL.

In nucleotides, the CDR3 is TGTGCCAGCAGGGAGACAGTGGGAAACACCATATATTTT. This gives the protein CASRETVGNTIYF. The chain has TRBV6-5 and TRBJ1-3, with D tentatively TRBD1 (5 bases). Trimming took 6 bases from V and 4 from J, leaving 10 bases between them. This CDR3 contains 13 residues. Germline V gene data show CDR1 as MNHEY and CDR2 as SVGAGI.

CDR3 coding DNA: TGCGCCAGCAGCTTGTGGCCAGCGGGAGGTACTGGGGCCAACGTCCTGACTTTC. It yields the protein CASSLWPAGGTGANVLTF. This rearrangement joins TRBV5-1 to TRBJ2-6; 9 bases agree with TRBD2. Germline CDR1 and CDR2: SGHRS and YFSETQ. V trimming: 1 base; J trimming: 2 bases; junction bases outside the gene matches: 7. The length of the CDR3 is 18 residues.

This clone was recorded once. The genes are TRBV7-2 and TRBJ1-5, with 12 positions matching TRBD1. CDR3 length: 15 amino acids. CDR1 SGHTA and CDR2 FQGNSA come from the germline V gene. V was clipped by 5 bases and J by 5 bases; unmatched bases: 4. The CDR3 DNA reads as TGTGCCAGCAGCCGGGACAGGGGGCAGGATCAGCCCCAGCATTTT. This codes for CASSRDRGQDQPQHF.

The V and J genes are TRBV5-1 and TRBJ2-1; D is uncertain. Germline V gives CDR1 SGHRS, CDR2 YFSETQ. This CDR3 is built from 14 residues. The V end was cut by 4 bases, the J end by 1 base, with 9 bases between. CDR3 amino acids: CASSPGGSYNEQFF. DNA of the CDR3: TGCGCCAGCAGCCCGGGTGGGTCCTACAATGAGCAGTTCTTC.